One and the same sample provided the 20 T cell receptor beta chains below, sequenced in a study of cytomegalovirus exposure and HLA in healthy donors. Researchers ran the PCR with 60 Vbeta and 13 Jbeta primers. The repertoire was sequenced with immunoSEQ multiplex PCR; TCRdb's copy has only in-frame clones and lacks some. The repertoire holds 150,000 to 200,000 clones, with approximately 75% as singletons. Sample: PBMCs. These receptors all stem from a girl between 10 and 17 years old in good health and CMV-seronegative.

The rearrangement uses TRBV19 and TRBJ1-2; D gene ambiguous. This CDR3 has 15 residues. Germline loops: CDR1 LNHDA, CDR2 SQIVND (reference sequence). The V and J ends lost 0 bases and 8 bases respectively, with 16 bases between them. The CDR3 loop is CASSIDTGGALGYTF. DNA of the CDR3: TGTGCCAGTAGTATAGATACCGGCGGTGCTCTGGGCTACACCTTC. The variable domain in full, with the rest retrieved from reference TRBV19 and TRBJ1-2, is DGGITQSPKYLFRKEGQNVTLSCEQNLNHDAMYWYRQDPGQGLRLIYYSQIVNDFQKGDIAEGYSVSREKKESFPLTVTSAQKNPTAFYLCASSIDTGGALGYTFGSGTRLTVV.

The chain uses TRBV2 and TRBJ1-1; possible D gene TRBD1, 6 bases. Trimming took off 0 bases at V and 3 bases at J, with 17 bases between the two ends. This CDR3 region has 17 residues. The germline gives CDR1 SNHLY, CDR2 FYNNEI. The CDR3 coding sequence is TGTGCCAGCAGTGAAGCGGGAATCAGGGGTGGGGACACTGAAGCTTTCTTT. Protein product: CASSEAGIRGGDTEAFF.

This clone was counted a single time. The CDR3 sequence is CASRQAGGQETQYF. The DNA for the CDR3 is TGTGCCAGCAGGCAGGCCGGGGGGCAAGAGACCCAGTACTTC. This chain joins TRBV6-5 and TRBJ2-5; 7 bases agree with TRBD2. CDR1 MNHEY and CDR2 SVGAGI come from the germline V gene. The CDR3 spans 14 residues. Germline trimming cut 6 bases from V and 2 bases from J; bases unmatched to any gene: 6.

The V and J genes are TRBV10-2 and TRBJ1-4; 8 positions agree with TRBD1. J gave up 4 bases and V 7 bases, and 2 bases lay outside the gene matches. Per germline, CDR1 WSHSY and CDR2 SAAADI. The CDR3 consists of 13 residues. The CDR3, as DNA: TGCGCCAGCAACAGGGGGGGTAATGAAAAACTGTTTTTT. It specifies CASNRGGNEKLFF.

This chain joins TRBV7-3 and TRBJ1-1, with D unclear. The CDR3 extends over 13 amino acids. Germline-derived CDR1 and CDR2 are SGHTA and FQGTGA. V was trimmed by 3 bases and J by 1 base, leaving 6 bases between them. The CDR3 region is CASSLGTNTEAFF. In nucleotides, the CDR3 is TGTGCCAGCAGCTTGGGCACGAACACTGAAGCTTTCTTT.

The chain joins TRBV7-3 to TRBJ1-1; D possibly corresponds to TRBD1 (5 bases). The CDR3 is made up of 13 amino acids. V lost 5 bases to trimming and J lost 5 bases, with 12 bases between them. CDR1 SGHTA and CDR2 FQGTGA come from the germline V gene. The CDR3 here is CASSQGLGTEAFF. CDR3 in DNA: TGTGCCAGCAGCCAGGGCCTTGGTACTGAAGCTTTCTTT.

The rearrangement joins TRBV6-1 to TRBJ2-5; the D gene is possibly TRBD2 (5 bases). This CDR3 has 16 residues. Germline values: CDR1 MNHNS, CDR2 SASEGT. V shed 0 bases and J shed 3 bases, with 14 bases lying between them. In nucleotides, the CDR3 is TGTGCCAGCAGTGAAGCGCCCAGGAGGAGAGAAGAGACCCAGTACTTC. Translated, it gives CASSEAPRRREETQYF.

The genes are TRBV19 and TRBJ2-1, with D possibly TRBD2 on 7 matching bases. This CDR3 is 12 amino acids long. Germline CDR1 and CDR2: LNHDA and SQIVND (reference sequence). Between the trimmed V and J ends, which lost 6 bases and 13 bases, there was a span of 16 bases. CDR3 sequence (DNA): TGTGCCAGTAGCCCGGAGGGGGGGGGCCAGTTCTTC. Residues: CASSPEGGGQFF.

The chain joins TRBV10-3 to TRBJ2-5, with D possibly TRBD2 on 6 matching bases. The CDR3 consists of 18 residues. V was pared by 0 bases and J by 1 base, with 18 bases between. Germline V gives CDR1 ENHRY, CDR2 SYGVKD. The CDR3 protein is CAISESASASAGQETQYF. The CDR3 nucleotides are TGTGCCATCAGTGAGTCGGCTAGCGCGTCGGCGGGCCAAGAGACCCAGTACTTC.

The rearrangement uses TRBV5-1 and TRBJ2-7; 7 nucleotides match TRBD1. The germline V gene encodes CDR1 SGHRS and CDR2 YFSETQ. This CDR3 is 15 amino acids long. V was clipped by 4 bases and J by 0 bases; unmatched bases: 7. In nucleotides, the CDR3 is TGCGCCAGCAGCAGCCCGACAGGGAGCTCCTACGAGCAGTACTTC. This gives the protein CASSSPTGSSYEQYF.

The table lists this clone with a count of one. The chain employs TRBV10-1 and TRBJ1-6, with a tentative D call TRBD1 (5 bases). CDR3 size: 15 residues. V was clipped by 3 bases and J by 7 bases, with 13 bases between them. In germline, CDR1 is WNHNN, CDR2 SYGVQD (reference sequence). The CDR3 spells CASSDPGVSNSPLHF. The DNA for the CDR3 is TGCGCCAGCAGTGATCCGGGGGTGTCCAATTCACCCCTCCACTTT.

This chain links TRBV2 with TRBJ1-2; 8 bases are shared with TRBD1. With 6 bases clipped from V and 2 bases from J, the junction kept 5 bases outside the gene matches. CDR1 and CDR2 (germline): SNHLY, FYNNEI. This CDR3 spans 14 amino acids. CDR3 sequence: CASRRTGRNYGYTF. The DNA of the CDR3 is TGTGCCAGCAGACGGACAGGGAGGAACTATGGCTACACCTTC.

To note about this clone: The same CDR3 also results from other DNA sequences found in this sample. The chain has TRBV15 and TRBJ1-4; 7 positions match TRBD1. CDR3 length: 14 residues. Trimming at V came to 0 bases and at J to 5 bases, leaving 0 bases not matched to a gene. Germline assignment: CDR1 LNHNV and CDR2 YYDKDF (reference sequence). CDR3 sequence (DNA): TGTGCCACCAGCAGAGACAGGGGGAATGAAAAACTGTTTTTT. Translation gives CATSRDRGNEKLFF.

This clone was picked up one time. The chain links TRBV18 to TRBJ1-1; 7 bases map to TRBD1. With V trimmed by 2 bases and J by 1 base, 7 bases remained unmatched. CDR3 length: 16 residues. The germline V gene encodes CDR1 KGHSH and CDR2 LQKENI. The CDR3 protein is CASSPSPNRGNTEAFF. CDR3 nucleotides: TGTGCCAGCTCACCAAGTCCTAACAGGGGGAACACTGAAGCTTTCTTT.

The V and J genes are TRBV7-8 and TRBJ1-1; D unresolved. The germline V and J ends were trimmed by 4 bases and 6 bases, with 6 bases remaining between them. Germline V CDR1 and CDR2: SGHVS, FQNEAQ. The CDR3 is 11 amino acids. This CDR3 is CASSSRAEAFF. The CDR3 DNA sequence: TGTGCCAGCAGCTCGAGGGCTGAAGCTTTCTTT.

The rearrangement joins TRBV7-8 to TRBJ1-2; D possibly corresponds to TRBD1 (5 bases). This CDR3 is built from 14 residues. Germline CDR1 SGHVS, CDR2 FQNEAQ. Trimming took 1 base from V and 3 from J, leaving 9 bases between them. The CDR3, as DNA: TGTGCCAGCAGCTTAGGCGGGGCTGACTATGGCTACACCTTC. Translation gives CASSLGGADYGYTF.

This clone appeared a few times. The V gene is TRBV6-1, the J gene TRBJ1-5; 10 bases agree with TRBD1. The CDR3 consists of 15 residues. The junction had 8 bases not matched to a gene; V was cut back by 6 bases and J by 6 bases. Germline V CDR1 and CDR2: MNHNS, SASEGT. In DNA, the CDR3 is TGTGCCAGCAGCATTCCGGGACAGGGGTTTCAGCCCCAGCATTTT. This sequence encodes CASSIPGQGFQPQHF.

The V and J genes are TRBV30 and TRBJ2-2, with 13 nucleotides matching TRBD2. V was clipped by 7 bases and J by 7 bases; unmatched bases: 12. CDR1 is GTSNPN, CDR2 SVGIG, per germline (reference sequence). This CDR3 comprises 16 residues. CDR3 protein: CASPLAGGLGVGELFF. The CDR3 DNA follows: TGTGCCTCTCCACTAGCGGGGGGGCTCGGTGTCGGGGAGCTGTTTTTT.

This chain joins TRBV5-8 and TRBJ1-5, with D hard to call. V was clipped by 0 bases and J by 5 bases, with 12 bases between them. The CDR3 is made up of 15 amino acids. Germline lookup yields CDR1 SGHTS and CDR2 YDEGEE. CDR3 residues: CASSLDGTADQPQHF. CDR3 sequence (DNA): TGTGCCAGCAGCTTGGATGGTACAGCTGATCAGCCCCAGCATTTT.

The chain recombines TRBV25-1 with TRBJ1-4; D is possibly TRBD1 (5 bases). The CDR3 has 15 amino acids. Per the germline V gene, CDR1 is MGHDK and CDR2 is SYGVNS. Trimming took off 1 base at V and 5 bases at J, with 11 bases between the two ends. Here the CDR3 reads CASSESGDSNEKLFF. CDR3 in DNA: TGTGCCAGCAGTGAATCGGGGGACTCCAATGAAAAACTGTTTTTT.